A single sample is the source of the 8 T cell receptor beta chains below, sequenced in a study of T-cell reconstitution after alpha-beta-depleted transplantation in children. Unique molecular identifiers were used to barcode this TCRbeta library. TCRdb redid the calling of the PCR reads with MiXCR, one entry per CDR3 protein. This table has about a million distinct CDR3 sequences, around 30% appearing once. The source was PBMCs, mostly from graft donor cells, collected 360 days after TCRalphabeta/CD19-depleted stem cell transplant. The source is a boy younger than two who had a stem cell transplant for SCID, so the T cells may come from the graft donor.

This clonotype was observed a few times. This chain uses TRBV2 with TRBJ2-1, with 7 bases aligning to TRBD1. The J segment lost 6 bases and the V segment lost 6 bases, leaving 5 bases of the junction unmatched. The CDR3 loop spans 13 amino acids. Germline V gene lookup returns CDR1 SNHLY and CDR2 FYNNEI. CDR3: CASRDDRVNEQFF. DNA for the CDR3: TGTGCCAGCAGGGACGACAGGGTCAATGAGCAGTTCTTC.

This clonotype was detected once. The CDR3 DNA reads as TGTGCCAGCAGTGAAGTACGGGTTCACGAGCAGTACTTC. Residues: CASSEVRVHEQYF. The chain employs TRBV2 and TRBJ2-7; D remains unclear. The germline gives CDR1 SNHLY, CDR2 FYNNEI. V lost 1 base and J 5 bases, leaving 9 bases between the germline ends. This CDR3 is 13 amino acids long.

A few counts support this clonotype. The genes are TRBV20-1 and TRBJ2-7; 12 bases align to TRBD2. V dropped 6 bases and J dropped 6; count of bases not matched to a gene: 9. CDR1 DFQATT and CDR2 SNEGSKA come from the germline V gene (reference sequence). This CDR3 spans 14 amino acids. The CDR3 here is CSASPTSGGGEQYF. The CDR3 DNA follows: TGCAGTGCATCCCCGACTAGCGGGGGAGGCGAGCAGTACTTC.

This clonotype occurred a few times. The chain couples TRBV6-1 to TRBJ2-7, with 8 nucleotides matching TRBD1. V lost 6 bases and J lost 2; bases outside the gene matches: 9. Germline CDR1 is MNHNS and CDR2 is SASEGT. This CDR3 is 15 amino acids long. Written as DNA, the CDR3 is TGTGCCAGCAGGCTGACAGGGGCAATTCCCTACGAGCAGTACTTC. Translating gives CASRLTGAIPYEQYF.

The V gene is TRBV5-5, the J gene TRBJ2-7; D gene unclear. The CDR3 length is 14 residues. Germline assignment: CDR1 SGHKS and CDR2 YYEKEE (reference sequence). With 1 base removed from V and 2 bases from J, the gap between germline ends came to 10 bases. CDR3 sequence reads: CASSLFQEPYEQYF. CDR3 nucleotides: TGTGCCAGCAGCTTGTTTCAGGAACCCTACGAGCAGTACTTC. Full variable domain (rest looked up from reference TRBV5-5 and TRBJ2-7): DAGVTQSPTHLIKTRGQQVTLRCSPISGHKSVSWYQQVLGQGPQFIFQYYEKEERGRGNFPDRFSARQFPNYSSELNVNALLLGDSALYLCASSLFQEPYEQYFGPGTRLTVT.

This chain joins TRBV11-1 and TRBJ2-5; D remains ambiguous. Trimming removed 4 bases from V and 5 bases from J, with 14 bases in between. Per germline, CDR1 SGHAT and CDR2 FQDESV (reference sequence). The CDR3 sequence is 14 residues long. CDR3 sequence (DNA): TGTGCCAGCAGCTCCCTCTACGGATCGGAGACCCAGTACTTC. It is translated as CASSSLYGSETQYF.

The chain combines TRBV4-1 with TRBJ2-7; D might be TRBD1 (6 bases). The germline V gene encodes CDR1 MGHRA and CDR2 YSYEKL. The CDR3 runs to 17 residues. With 6 bases removed from V and 6 bases from J, the gap between germline ends came to 27 bases. The CDR3 protein is CASSCRGVHRKRVEQYF. The CDR3 DNA follows: TGCGCCAGCAGTTGCAGGGGAGTACATCGGAAGAGGGTCGAGCAGTACTTC.

This clonotype was seen more than once but under ten times. This chain uses TRBV27 with TRBJ2-5, with 12 positions matching TRBD2. With V trimmed by 6 bases and J by 5 bases, 10 bases remained unmatched. The germline V gene has CDR1 MNHEY and CDR2 SMNVEV (reference sequence). The CDR3 consists of 16 residues. CDR3 nucleotide sequence: TGTGCCAGCAGCCTTCTAGCGGGGGGGCCTCGGGAGACCCAGTACTTC. Translated: CASSLLAGGPRETQYF.